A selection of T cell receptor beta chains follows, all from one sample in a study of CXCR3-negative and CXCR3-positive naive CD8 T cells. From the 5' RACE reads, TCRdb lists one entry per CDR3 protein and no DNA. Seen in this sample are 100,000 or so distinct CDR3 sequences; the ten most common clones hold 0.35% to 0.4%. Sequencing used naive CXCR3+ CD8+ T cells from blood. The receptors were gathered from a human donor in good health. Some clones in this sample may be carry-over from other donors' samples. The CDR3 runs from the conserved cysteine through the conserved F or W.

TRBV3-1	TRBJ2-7	CASSQLNTGVDEQYF
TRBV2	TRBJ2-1	CASRTGDYPGEQFF
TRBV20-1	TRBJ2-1	CSATGQGAEQFF
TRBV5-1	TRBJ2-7	CASSPLGQGYEQYF
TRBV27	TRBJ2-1	CASSGLAGGLNEQLF
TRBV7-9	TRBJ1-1	CASSLARKDNTEAFF
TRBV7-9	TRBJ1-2	CASSLTTGAGGYTF
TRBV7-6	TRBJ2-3	CASSPDENTQYF
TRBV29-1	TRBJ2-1	CSVGAWSYNEQFF
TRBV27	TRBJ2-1	CASSFRLAGGVNEQFF
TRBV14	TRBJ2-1	CASSQTGGGYYNEQFF
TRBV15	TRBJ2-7	CATSSASGTGTYEQYF
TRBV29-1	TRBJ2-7	CSASPGWSYEQYF
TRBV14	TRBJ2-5	CASSQVSAGSETQYF
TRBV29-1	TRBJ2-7	CSVRTGRSYEQYF
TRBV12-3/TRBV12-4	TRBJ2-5	CASSSDRDRETQYF
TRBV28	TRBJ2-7	CASDTGEGLYEQYF
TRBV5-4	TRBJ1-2	CASSSTSTAGYGYTF
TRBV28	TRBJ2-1	CASSPTGTYNEQFF
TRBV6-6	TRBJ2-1	CASSYPREGDEQFF
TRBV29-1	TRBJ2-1	CSVELVYNEQFF
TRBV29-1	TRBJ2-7	CSVEVGYEQYF
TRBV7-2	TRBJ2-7	CASSSDRGTYEQYF
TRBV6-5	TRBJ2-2	CASTTWGANTGELFF
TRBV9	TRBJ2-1	CASSAPGYNEQFF
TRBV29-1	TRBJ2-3	CSGTPGLAARDTQYF
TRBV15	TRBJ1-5	CATSSLGRSNQPQHF
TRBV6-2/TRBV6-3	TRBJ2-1	CASSYTDAYNEQFF
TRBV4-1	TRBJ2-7	CASSQEWGGMHYEQYF
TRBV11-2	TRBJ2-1	CASSLDGGRNSYNEQFF
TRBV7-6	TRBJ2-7	CASSLEGQGIDEQYF
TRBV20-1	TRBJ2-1	CSSPREVLSYNEQFF
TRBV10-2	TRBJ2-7	CASNEDTSYEQYF
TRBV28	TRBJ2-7	CASRITGRTDEQYF
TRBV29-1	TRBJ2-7	CSVVSGLAETYEQYF